This TCR beta chain was recovered during a study of shared clonotypes between healthy human individuals. The repertoire was sequenced with immunoSEQ multiplex PCR; TCRdb's copy has only in-frame clones and lacks some. This repertoire shows just over 2,000,000 clones, 95% found once; its top ten account for 0.1% to 0.15%. Material for sequencing was naive CD4+ T cells sorted from blood. Sample subset: CD45RA+ positively selected. The source of this sequence is a young man in good health.

The CDR3 region is CASSKQGMNTEAFF. For the CDR3, the DNA is TGCGCCAGCAGTAAACAGGGGATGAACACTGAAGCTTTCTTT. The genes are TRBV5-1 and TRBJ1-1, with 7 nucleotides matching TRBD1. Unmatched junction bases numbered 4, after V lost 5 bases and J lost 0 bases. The CDR3 spans 14 residues. Germline V gene data show CDR1 as SGHRS and CDR2 as YFSETQ.